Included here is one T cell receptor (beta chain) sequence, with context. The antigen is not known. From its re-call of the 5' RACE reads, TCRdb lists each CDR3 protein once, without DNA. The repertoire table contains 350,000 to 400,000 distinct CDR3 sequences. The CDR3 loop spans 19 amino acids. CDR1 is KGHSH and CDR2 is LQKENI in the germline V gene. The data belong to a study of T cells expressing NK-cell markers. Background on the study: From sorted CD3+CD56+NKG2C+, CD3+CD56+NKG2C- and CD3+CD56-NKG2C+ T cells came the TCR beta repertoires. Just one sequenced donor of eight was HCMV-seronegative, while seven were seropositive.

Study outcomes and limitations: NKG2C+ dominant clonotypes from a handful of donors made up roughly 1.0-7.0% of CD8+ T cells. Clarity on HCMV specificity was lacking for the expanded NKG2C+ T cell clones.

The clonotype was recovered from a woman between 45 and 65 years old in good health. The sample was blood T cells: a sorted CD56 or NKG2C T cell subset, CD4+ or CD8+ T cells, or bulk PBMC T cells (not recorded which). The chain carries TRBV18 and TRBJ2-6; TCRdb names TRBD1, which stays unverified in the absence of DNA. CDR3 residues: CASSLRAGQPRSGANVLTF.